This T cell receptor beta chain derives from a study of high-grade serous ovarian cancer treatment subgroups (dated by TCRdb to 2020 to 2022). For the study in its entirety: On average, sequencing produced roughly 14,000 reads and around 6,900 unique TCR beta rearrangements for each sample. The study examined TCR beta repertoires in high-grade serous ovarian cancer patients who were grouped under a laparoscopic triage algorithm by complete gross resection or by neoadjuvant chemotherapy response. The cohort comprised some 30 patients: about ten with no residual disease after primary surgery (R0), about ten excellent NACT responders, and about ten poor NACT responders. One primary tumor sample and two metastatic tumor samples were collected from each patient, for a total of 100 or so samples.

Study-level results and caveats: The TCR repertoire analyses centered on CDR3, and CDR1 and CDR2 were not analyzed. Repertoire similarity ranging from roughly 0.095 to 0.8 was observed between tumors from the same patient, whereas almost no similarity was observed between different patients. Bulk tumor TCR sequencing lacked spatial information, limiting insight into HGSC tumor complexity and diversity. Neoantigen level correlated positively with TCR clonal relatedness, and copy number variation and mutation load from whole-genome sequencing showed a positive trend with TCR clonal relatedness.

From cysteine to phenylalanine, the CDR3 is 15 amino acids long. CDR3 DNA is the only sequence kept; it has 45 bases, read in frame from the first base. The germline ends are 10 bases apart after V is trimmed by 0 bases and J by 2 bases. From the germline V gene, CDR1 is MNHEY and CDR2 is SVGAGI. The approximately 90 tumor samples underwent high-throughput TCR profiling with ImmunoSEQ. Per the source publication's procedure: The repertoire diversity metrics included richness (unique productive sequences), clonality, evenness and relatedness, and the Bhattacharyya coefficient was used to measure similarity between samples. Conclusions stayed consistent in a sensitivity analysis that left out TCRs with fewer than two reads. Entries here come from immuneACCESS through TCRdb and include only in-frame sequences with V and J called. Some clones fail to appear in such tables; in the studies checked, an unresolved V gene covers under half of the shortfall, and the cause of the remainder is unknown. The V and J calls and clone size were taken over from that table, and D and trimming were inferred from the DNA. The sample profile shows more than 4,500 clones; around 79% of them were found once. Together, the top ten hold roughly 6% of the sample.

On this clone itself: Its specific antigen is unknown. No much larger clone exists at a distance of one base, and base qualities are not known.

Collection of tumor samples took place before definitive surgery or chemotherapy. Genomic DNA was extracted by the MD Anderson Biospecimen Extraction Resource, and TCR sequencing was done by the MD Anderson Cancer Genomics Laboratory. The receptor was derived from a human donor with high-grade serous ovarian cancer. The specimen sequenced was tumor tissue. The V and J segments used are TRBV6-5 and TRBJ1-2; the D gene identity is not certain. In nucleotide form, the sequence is TGTGCCAGCAGTTACTCCACAAGAGGAAACTATGGCTACACCTTC. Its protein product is CASSYSTRGNYGYTF.